One sample yielded the 15 T cell receptor beta chains listed below, sequenced in a study of siplizumab effects on memory and regulatory T cells. Using immunoSEQ multiplex PCR, the repertoire was profiled, and TCRdb retains in-frame clones only, with some absent. Here the sample spans around 86,000 clones, 94% being singletons. Sequenced: non-Treg CD4+ T cells sorted from blood. All receptors come from a human donor in good health.

This clone was counted a few times. The CDR3 sequence: CASSPVPNSPLHF. CDR3 DNA: TGTGCCAGCAGCCCGGTACCCAATTCACCCCTCCACTTT. The chain uses TRBV6-5 and TRBJ1-6; the D is unclear. The CDR3 covers 13 residues. The V gene lost 6 bases and the J gene lost 7 bases, with 10 bases spanning the gap. Per germline, CDR1 MNHEY and CDR2 SVGAGI.

CDR3 nucleotide sequence: TGCAGCGTTGAATTACGAGAGGGTTACTATGGCTACACCTTC. Its translation is CSVELREGYYGYTF. This rearrangement joins TRBV29-1 to TRBJ1-2; D remains unclear. This CDR3 has 14 residues. CDR1 and CDR2 from the germline V gene are SQVTM and ANQGSEA. Deletions cut 2 bases from V and 3 bases from J, with 13 bases between. Using reference TRBV29-1 and TRBJ1-2 for the parts outside the CDR3, the full variable domain is SAVISQKPSRDICQRGTSLTIQCQVDSQVTMMFWYRQQPGQSLTLIATANQGSEATYESGFVIDKFPISRPNLTFSTLTVSNMSPEDSSIYLCSVELREGYYGYTFGSGTRLTVV.

This chain connects TRBV30 to TRBJ1-2; D perhaps matches TRBD1 (6 bases). Trimming removed 8 bases at V and 4 bases at J, with 14 bases between. This CDR3 has 12 residues. The germline gives CDR1 GTSNPN, CDR2 SVGIG (reference sequence). The CDR3 bases are TGTGCCCGGCAAACAGGGCTCTATGGCTACACCTTC. Translating it yields CARQTGLYGYTF.

The genes are TRBV30 and TRBJ1-3; the D is unclear. The germline CDR1 and CDR2 sequences are GTSNPN and SVGIG (reference sequence). The ends were cut back, 5 bases at V and 2 bases at J, with 4 bases in the middle. The CDR3 covers 11 residues. The CDR3 loop reads CAWGPGNTIYF. The CDR3 DNA sequence: TGTGCCTGGGGTCCTGGAAACACCATATATTTT.

This chain links TRBV21-1 with TRBJ1-2; the D call of TRBD1 is as the table states it, not checked on the DNA. TRBV21-1 is a recognized pseudogene. The CDR3 is 16 amino acids. Written as DNA, the CDR3 is TGTGCCAGCAGCAACATGAGGACAGGGAAAAACTATGGCTACACCTTC. It codes for CASSNMRTGKNYGYTF.

The chain couples TRBV4-1 to TRBJ1-4; no reliable D call. V gave up 3 bases and J gave up 0 bases, with 8 bases separating them. Per the germline V gene, CDR1 is MGHRA and CDR2 is YSYEKL. CDR3 size: 15 residues. The CDR3 region is CASSHTPTTNEKLFF. The DNA for the CDR3 is TGCGCCAGCAGCCACACACCCACAACTAATGAAAAACTGTTTTTT.

This chain connects TRBV6-6 to TRBJ2-1, with D possibly matching TRBD2 (6 bases). The CDR3 consists of 13 residues. The ends were cut back, 8 bases at V and 4 bases at J, with 12 bases in the middle. Germline CDR1 and CDR2: MNHNY and SVGAGI (reference sequence). Here the CDR3 DNA reads TGTGCCAGCGGCGGGGAGAAATACAATGAGCAGTTCTTC. It yields the protein CASGGEKYNEQFF.

V is TRBV15 and J is TRBJ2-1; D is tentatively TRBD1 or TRBD2 (5 bases each). The length of the CDR3 is 16 residues. The germline CDR1 and CDR2 sequences are LNHNV and YYDKDF (reference sequence). Trimming took 1 base from V and 6 from J, leaving 16 bases between them. The CDR3 sequence is CATSRGPGRSSNEQFF. CDR3 coding DNA: TGTGCCACCAGCAGAGGACCGGGACGGTCTTCCAATGAGCAGTTCTTC.

The CDR3 bases are TGTGCCATCAGCGGGGGGTCGCTAAACTATGGCTACACCTTC. It yields the protein CAISGGSLNYGYTF. This chain joins TRBV10-3 and TRBJ1-2; D is possibly TRBD1 (5 bases). Germline-derived CDR1 and CDR2 are ENHRY and SYGVKD. CDR3 length: 14 residues. The V end was cut by 6 bases, the J end by 2 bases, with 13 bases between.

This rearrangement joins TRBV5-1 to TRBJ2-3; TRBD1 might be the D (5 bases). Germline V gives CDR1 SGHRS, CDR2 YFSETQ. This CDR3 spans 15 amino acids. Deletions cut 0 bases from V and 2 bases from J, with 10 bases between. Here the CDR3 DNA reads TGCGCCAGCAGCTTGGCCAGGGTGATCACAGATACGCAGTATTTT. Amino acid sequence: CASSLARVITDTQYF.

This sequence joins TRBV11-3 and TRBJ2-7; 10 bases match TRBD1. CDR3 length equals 15 residues. J gave up 6 bases and V 5 bases, and 10 bases lay outside the gene matches. Per the germline V gene, CDR1 is SGHNT and CDR2 is YENEEA. The CDR3 loop reads CASSKTGTGVGEQYF. CDR3 coding DNA: TGTGCCAGCAGCAAAACCGGGACAGGGGTCGGCGAGCAGTACTTC.

In the case of this clone: One end of the junction does not line up with germline, which may come from a read error. The CDR3 region is CASSKGLAGVETQYF. The DNA for the CDR3 is TGTGCTAGCAGCAAGGGACTAGCGGGAGTAGAGACCCAGTACTTC. J is TRBJ2-5 and V is TRBV7-7; 14 nucleotides agree with TRBD2. This CDR3 has 15 amino acids. Germline V lookup: CDR1 SSHAT, CDR2 FNYEAQ (reference sequence).

The chain combines TRBV6-1 with TRBJ2-7, with 13 bases lining up with TRBD2. From germline, CDR1 is MNHNS and CDR2 SASEGT. There are 15 residues in the CDR3. V lost 5 bases and J lost 12; bases outside the gene matches: 13. CDR3 residues: CASSPRTSGSTWGYF. CDR3 coding DNA: TGTGCCAGCAGTCCAAGGACTAGCGGGAGCACCTGGGGGTACTTC.

The rearrangement links TRBV7-2 to TRBJ1-2, with 7 bases lining up with TRBD1. J gave up 4 bases and V 4 bases, and 3 bases lay outside the gene matches. Germline CDR1 is SGHTA and CDR2 is FQGNSA. The CDR3 is made up of 13 amino acids. CDR3 DNA sequence: TGTGCCAGCAGCTCGTACAGGGGCTATGGCTACACCTTC. Translation: CASSSYRGYGYTF.

This chain joins TRBV5-5 and TRBJ2-7; the D gene could be TRBD1 or TRBD2 (5 bases each). V was trimmed by 0 bases and J by 6 bases, leaving 13 bases between them. The CDR3 is 14 residues long. Germline lookup yields CDR1 SGHKS and CDR2 YYEKEE (reference sequence). The CDR3 spells CASSLERGLIEQYF. CDR3 coding DNA: TGTGCCAGCAGCTTGGAGAGGGGTTTAATCGAGCAGTACTTC.